This T cell receptor beta chain was recovered during a study of blood T cells in healthy people across ages. Study background: In model experiments, template switching was able to capture about one barcoded beta molecule for every two T cells that were present. The study's findings and limits: Roughly linear declines in TCR beta diversity per million T cells occurred with age.

About this clonotype: Antigen unknown.

A sample-barcoded 5' primer and a J-beta primer mix were used in a second PCR of about 7 to 12 cycles. Using its own MiXCR run on the 5' RACE reads, TCRdb lists one record per CDR3 protein. The repertoire holds roughly 500,000 distinct CDR3 sequences, roughly 28% seen once, with 15% to 20% in the top ten. The V end was cut by 4 bases, the J end by 5 bases, with 16 bases between. This CDR3 contains 14 residues. Germline lookup yields CDR1 SGHRS and CDR2 YFSETQ. This sequence joins TRBV5-1 and TRBJ2-7, with unresolved D. The clonotype was recovered from a woman in her sixties or seventies in good health. Sequenced sample: blood. CDR3 nucleotide sequence: TGCGCCAGCAGCCTGGGCGACTCCAGCCACGAGCAGTACTTC. It yields the protein CASSLGDSSHEQYF. Full variable domain (remainder filled in from reference TRBV5-1 and TRBJ2-7): KAGVTQTPRYLIKTRGQQVTLSCSPISGHRSVSWYQQTPGQGLQFLFEYFSETQRNKGNFPGRFSGRQFSNSRSEMNVSTLELGDSALYLCASSLGDSSHEQYFGPGTRLTVT.